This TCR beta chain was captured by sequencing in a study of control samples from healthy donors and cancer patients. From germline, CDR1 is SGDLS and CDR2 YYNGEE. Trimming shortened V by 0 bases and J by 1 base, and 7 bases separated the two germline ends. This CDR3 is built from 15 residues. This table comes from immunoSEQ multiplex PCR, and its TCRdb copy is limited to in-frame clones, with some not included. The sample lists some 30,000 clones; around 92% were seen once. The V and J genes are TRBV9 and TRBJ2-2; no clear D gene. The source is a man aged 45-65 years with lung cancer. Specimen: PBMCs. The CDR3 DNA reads TGTGCCAGCAGCGTAGATTTAGGGAACACCGGGGAGCTGTTTTTT. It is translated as CASSVDLGNTGELFF.